This T cell receptor beta chain derives from a study of beta chain features in type 1 diabetes. What was sequenced were expressed TCRB transcripts, since all of the isolated RNA had been reverse transcribed. The method was immunoSEQ multiplex PCR; TCRdb's version includes in-frame clones alone and lacks a portion of them. This table has under 900,000 clones, roughly 15% appearing once. The TCR comes from a woman in her late teens or twenties in good health. Material for sequencing was naive CD4+ T cells from blood.

CDR3 DNA: TGTGCCAGTAGTATCCCATCAGGGTATGGCTACACCTTC. It yields the protein CASSIPSGYGYTF. The chain carries TRBV19 and TRBJ1-2, with D tentatively TRBD1 (5 bases). Germline values: CDR1 LNHDA, CDR2 SQIVND (reference sequence). The germline V and J ends were trimmed by 3 bases and 5 bases, with 10 bases remaining between them. CDR3 length: 13 amino acids.